This TCR beta chain comes out of a study of shared clonotypes between healthy human individuals. Comment on this clone: Other DNA sequences within the sample encode an identical CDR3.

Clones were sequenced by immunoSEQ multiplex PCR, and TCRdb holds only the in-frame ones, with some missing. Here the sample spans roughly 2.5 million clones, around 94% being singletons. This sequence originates from a man aged 18 to 35 in good health. Material: naive CD4+ T cells sorted from blood. Subset of the sample: CD45RA+ positively selected.

CDR3 sequence reads: CAWDRGNQPQHF. CDR3 nucleotides: TGTGCCTGGGACAGGGGGAATCAGCCCCAGCATTTT. The chain has TRBV30 and TRBJ1-5; TRBD1 agrees at 9 bases. CDR1 is GTSNPN and CDR2 is SVGIG in the germline V gene (reference sequence). The CDR3 extends over 12 amino acids. The V segment lost 5 bases and the J segment 4 bases; nucleotides outside the gene matches: 0.